This T cell receptor beta chain derives from a study of cytomegalovirus exposure and HLA in healthy donors (dated by TCRdb to the late 2010s). With regard to the full study: An earlier analysis of some 550 of the donors reported more than 250 Gb of sequence data and some 120 million unique TCR beta sequences from 150 million to 200 million T cells. Approximately 300 gigabases of sequencing data and roughly 81 million unique TCR sequences made up an early release that covered several hundred HLA-typed donors. Of the 300 to 450 genotyped donors, approximately 80% were placed in the genetic ancestry cluster associated with self-reported Caucasian donors. The study was designed to test whether signatures of past pathogen exposure could be identified by cataloging public T cell receptors. The study used immunosequencing to profile the T cell repertoires of about 670 subjects and linked those repertoires to cytomegalovirus serostatus. Besides the first cohort of more than 650 subjects, a separate validation cohort made up of around 120 different subjects was used. To predict cytomegalovirus infection status, the study combined high-throughput TCR immunosequencing, statistical association of individual TCRs with disease status, and machine learning. A later analysis re-analyzed previously published TCR beta repertoires from 660 or so donors and added high-resolution HLA genotyping to study TCR occurrence patterns. Rather than using new phenotypic data, the later analysis identified candidate immune exposures from TCR beta sequences and from how often those sequences occurred across donors. To decide whether each TCR beta V gene segment behaved as functional or pseudogenic, an earlier analysis of some 600 of the donors relied on high-throughput TCR beta sequencing. Donor age, sex, ethnicity and CMV serostatus were collected together with the repertoire data. A later genetic analysis used genome-wide SNP genotypes for about three fifths of the 666 donors, treating that subset as a discovery cohort. All discovery cohort repertoires had been generated on a single sequencing platform. Class I and class II HLA loci were covered by the typing at four-digit resolution. The number of donors typed differed by locus, with about 629-630 for A, B, C, DRB1 and DQB1, approximately 500 for DQA1, about 610 for DPA1, and under 490 for DPB1. Several DR-DQ haplotypes were handled as single units for association and clustering because linkage in the cohort was strong. Across approximately 400 genotyped donors of the cohort, an average of approximately 200,000 unique TCR beta nucleotide sequences per donor were sequenced, and roughly 20% of those sequences were non-productive. Study-wide conclusions, independent of this receptor: Assigning TCR associations to individual alleles was difficult when HLA alleles, especially DR and DQ, strongly co-occurred. In both the original and validation cohorts, the classifier was reported to diagnose cytomegalovirus status with high specificity and sensitivity. The study listed over 150 TCR beta chains as associated with cytomegalovirus. In a later analysis, 16,951 TCR beta sequences were associated with specific HLA alleles at a false discovery rate of 0.05. According to a later analysis, TCR association rates differed among HLA loci, with DRB1 alleles showing the most associated TCRs and HLA-C alleles showing the fewest. Most TCR sequences were observed very rarely across donors, whereas some public TCRs were present in many individuals. This cohort had only TCR beta chains sequenced, and the lack of alpha or paired-chain data limited which features could be detected. The sequencing pipeline was judged likely to have produced a cluster of highly shared sequence variants as a technical artifact. A further reported finding was that TCR beta sequences accurately predicted the HLA-A and HLA-B alleles for most subjects in the first cohort. In a later analysis, HLA-associated TCR beta chains showed more clonal expansion and lower generation probabilities than non-associated chains that were equally common. Broadly in line with IMGT annotations, most TCR beta V segments showed up in productive rearrangements about 87% or about 30% of the time in an earlier analysis of some 590 of the donors. Presence/absence analyses assumed roughly uniform sequencing depth across donors, an assumption that may not hold. Because HLA typing was missing for some donors at each locus, association tests included only the typed subset. According to a later analysis, parvovirus B19, influenza, CMV and Epstein-Barr virus appeared linked to several top co-occurrence clusters. Linkage disequilibrium might explain the correlated functional status among segregating V segments, but an unknown experimental factor could not be ruled out. Because counts were too low, 15 to 20 rarely observed V segments, including chromosome 9 orphons, were excluded from the earlier analysis of some 540 of the donors. According to a later analysis, most CMV-associated TCR beta chains appeared to be HLA-restricted, and the HLA associations seemed to be driven largely by CMV exposure. According to a later genetic analysis, donors in an Asian-associated ancestry cluster had fewer N-insertions in productive TCRs than the approximately 670-donor mean. The authors suggested that the approach could potentially be extended to other disease states and immunological phenotypes. For the cohort, immune exposure information was limited to CMV serostatus. The 87-base-pair reads could not distinguish some IMGT-functional V segments, including TRBV6-2 and TRBV6-3, so those segments were excluded. In vitro tests confirmed that a few of the cytomegalovirus-associated TCR beta chains recognize cytomegalovirus antigens. An association between a missense DCLRE1C variant and V-gene and J-gene trimming of TCR beta chains was found in a later genetic analysis and replicated in an independent cohort.

In total, approximately 610 healthy bone marrow donors made up the cohort. At the time of sampling, all cohort members were nominally healthy, though unrecorded immune exposures were likely present. The donor was CMV seronegative and belonged to the group of roughly 330 seronegative cohort members. A peripheral blood sample was collected from each donor, and TCR beta sequencing was performed on peripheral blood mononuclear cells. The Qiagen DNeasy Blood Extraction Kit was used to extract genomic DNA from the blood cell samples. Its CDR3 holds 15 amino acids, cysteine through phenylalanine. Only the CDR3 part of the read is kept: 45 bases, read in frame from the first base. From V the trimming removes 0 bases and from J it removes 2 bases, while the gene matches leave 3 bases of the junction unaccounted for. From a lookup of the germline V gene (reference sequence), CDR1 and CDR2 are LNHNV and YYDKDF.

Library preparation was by the immunoSEQ multiplex PCR assay. For the multiplex PCR, a mixture combining 60 forward primers for TCR Vbeta segments and 13 reverse primers for TCR Jbeta segments was used. The CDR3 region of rearranged TCR beta genes was amplified from genomic DNA with a multiplex PCR assay. The amplified TCR beta libraries were sequenced on the Illumina HiSeq System as 87-base-pair reads. As for the authors' bioinformatics: A later analysis tallied roughly 78 million unique TCR beta chains across the 640 or so repertoires, and some 12 million of those chains were shared by two or more donors. To remove PCR and sequencing errors, raw reads were error-corrected and collapsed into unique sequences using a nearest-neighbor algorithm that merged closely related sequences. V, D and J gene segments were assigned by aligning CDR3 sequences to IMGT reference sequences. For a sequence to be retained, a match of at least six nucleotides to both a V gene segment and a J gene segment was required. A rearrangement counted as productive if the CDR3 had no stop codons and remained in frame with V and J, and every other rearrangement counted as non-productive. CDR3 was defined by IMGT convention, running from the second conserved V-encoded cysteine to the conserved J-encoded phenylalanine. Sequences without an unambiguous match to a single V gene segment were excluded from the earlier analysis of 450 to 750 of the donors. An earlier analysis of fewer than 750 of the donors called V segments functional above 56.7% productive rearrangements and segregating when the between-donor standard deviation exceeded 5%. To diagnose cytomegalovirus status from the catalog of TCR beta chain sequences, a statistical classification framework was built. A later analysis assigned V and J genes by comparing TCR nucleotide sequences with IMGT/GENE-DB human TR gene sequences. The TCRdist pipeline was used in a later analysis to assign CDR3 sequences and most-parsimonious VDJ recombination scenarios. In a later analysis, each TCR beta chain was defined by its CDR3 amino acid sequence together with its V-gene family, and reads lacking a unique V-gene family were excluded. As a way to deal with suspected cross-contamination and a sequencing artifact, a later analysis dropped 450 to 700 nucleotide sequences that were highly shared and had low generation probability. In a later analysis, a clonal expansion index for each public chain was calculated from normalized within-repertoire ranks of inferred template counts. In a later analysis, generation probabilities were computed with a VDJ recombination model fitted to out-of-frame rearrangements, and the resulting probabilities were checked against IGoR. In a later analysis, hypergeometric tests were used to score TCR-TCR, TCR-HLA and TCR-CMV co-occurrence, with a repertoire-size bias correction applied to TCR pairs. False discovery rates were estimated in a later analysis by permuting HLA or CMV assignments 20 times. In a later analysis, co-occurring TCRs were grouped using DBSCAN, with TCRdist sequence similarity added in when clustering inside HLA-allele-positive subsets. Co-occurrence clustering excluded repertoires with fewer than 30,000 or more than 120,000 public chains, plus five with anomalous nucleotide sharing. The table was pulled from immuneACCESS by TCRdb, which kept in-frame rearrangements only. Such tables lose some clones; where checked, under half of the loss comes from unresolved V genes, and the rest has no known cause. V and J calls and clone size are as listed in that table; D and trimming were resolved from the DNA. In this sample the table shows some 190,000 clones, 75% to 85% of which occur a single time. The ten largest clones capture more than 1.4% of the sample.

In regard to this clone: Its antigen remains unidentified. No much larger clone exists at a distance of one base, and base qualities are not known.

The receptor was isolated from a man aged 18 to 30 in good health and CMV-seronegative. The chain joins TRBV15 to TRBJ2-7; TRBD2 fits 8 bases in the junction. The specimen sequenced was PBMCs. The CDR3 region has the sequence CATSRDSGGAYEQYF. The base sequence is TGTGCCACCAGCAGAGATTCGGGGGGGGCCTACGAGCAGTACTTC.